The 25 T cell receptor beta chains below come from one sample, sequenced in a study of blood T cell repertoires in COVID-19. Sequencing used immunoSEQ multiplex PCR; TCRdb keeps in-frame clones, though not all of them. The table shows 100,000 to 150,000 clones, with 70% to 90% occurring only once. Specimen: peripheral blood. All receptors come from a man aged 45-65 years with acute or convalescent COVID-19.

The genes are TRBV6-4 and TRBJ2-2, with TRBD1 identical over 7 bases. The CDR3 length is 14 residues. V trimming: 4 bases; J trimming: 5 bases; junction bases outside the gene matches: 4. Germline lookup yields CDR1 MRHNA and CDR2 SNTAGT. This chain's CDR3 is CASSADRATGELFF. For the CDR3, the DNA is TGTGCCAGCAGTGCAGACAGGGCGACCGGGGAGCTGTTTTTT.

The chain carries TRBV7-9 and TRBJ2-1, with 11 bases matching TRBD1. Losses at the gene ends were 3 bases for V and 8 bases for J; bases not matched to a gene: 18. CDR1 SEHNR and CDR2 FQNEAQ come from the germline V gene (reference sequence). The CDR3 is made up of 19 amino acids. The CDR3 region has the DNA TGTGCCAGCAGCTTTCCTATTAATAGGGACAGGGGGAGAGCGCATGAGCAGTTCTTC. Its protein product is CASSFPINRDRGRAHEQFF.

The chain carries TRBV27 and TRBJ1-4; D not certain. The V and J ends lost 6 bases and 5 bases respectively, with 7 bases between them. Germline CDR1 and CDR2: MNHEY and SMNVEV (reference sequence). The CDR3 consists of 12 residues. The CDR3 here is CASRGDNEKLFF. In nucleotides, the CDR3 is TGTGCCAGCAGGGGCGACAATGAAAAACTGTTTTTT.

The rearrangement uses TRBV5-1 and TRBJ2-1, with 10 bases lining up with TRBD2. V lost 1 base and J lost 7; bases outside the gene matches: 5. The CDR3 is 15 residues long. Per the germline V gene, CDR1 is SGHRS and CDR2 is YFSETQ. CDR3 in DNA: TGCGCCAGCAGCTTGTTCAGCGGGAGGGTGAATGAGCAGTTCTTC. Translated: CASSLFSGRVNEQFF.

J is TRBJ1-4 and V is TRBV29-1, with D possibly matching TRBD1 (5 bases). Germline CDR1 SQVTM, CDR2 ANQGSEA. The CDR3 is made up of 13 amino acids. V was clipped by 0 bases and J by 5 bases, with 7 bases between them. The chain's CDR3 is CSVEEQANEKLFF. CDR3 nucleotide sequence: TGCAGCGTTGAAGAACAGGCAAATGAAAAACTGTTTTTT.

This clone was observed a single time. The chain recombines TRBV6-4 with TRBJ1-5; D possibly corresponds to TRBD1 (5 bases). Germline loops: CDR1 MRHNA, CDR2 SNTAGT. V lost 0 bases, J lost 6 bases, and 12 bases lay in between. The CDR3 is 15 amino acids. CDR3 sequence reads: CASSDSRGQGQPQHF. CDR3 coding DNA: TGTGCCAGCAGTGACTCAAGGGGCCAGGGTCAGCCCCAGCATTTT.

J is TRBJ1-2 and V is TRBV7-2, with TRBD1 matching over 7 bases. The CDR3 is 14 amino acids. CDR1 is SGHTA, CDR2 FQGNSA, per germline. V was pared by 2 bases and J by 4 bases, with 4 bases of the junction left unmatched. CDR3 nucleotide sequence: TGTGCCAGCAGCTTATCCGGGACAGTCTATGGCTACACCTTC. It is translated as CASSLSGTVYGYTF.

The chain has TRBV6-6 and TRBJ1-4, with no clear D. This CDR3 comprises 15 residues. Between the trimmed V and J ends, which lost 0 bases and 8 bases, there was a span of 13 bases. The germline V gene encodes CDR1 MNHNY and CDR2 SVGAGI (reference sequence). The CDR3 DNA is TGTGCCAGCAGTTACTCGACGGATATTAGCGAAAAACTGTTTTTT. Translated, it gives CASSYSTDISEKLFF.

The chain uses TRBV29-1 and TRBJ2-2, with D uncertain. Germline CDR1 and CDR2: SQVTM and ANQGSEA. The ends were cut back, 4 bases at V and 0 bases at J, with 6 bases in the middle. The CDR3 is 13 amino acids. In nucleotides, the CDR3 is TGCAGCGTTGGCCACACGAACACCGGGGAGCTGTTTTTT. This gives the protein CSVGHTNTGELFF.

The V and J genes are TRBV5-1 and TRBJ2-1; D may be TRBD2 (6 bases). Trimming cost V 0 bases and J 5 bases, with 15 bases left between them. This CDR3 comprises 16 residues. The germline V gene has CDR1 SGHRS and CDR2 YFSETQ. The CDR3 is CASSLAGNSGHNEQFF. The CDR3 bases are TGCGCCAGCAGCTTGGCCGGAAATAGCGGTCACAATGAGCAGTTCTTC.

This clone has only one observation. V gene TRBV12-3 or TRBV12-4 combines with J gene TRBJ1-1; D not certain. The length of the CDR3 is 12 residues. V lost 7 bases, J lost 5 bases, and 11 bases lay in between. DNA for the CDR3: TGTGCCAGCACCCGTACGGAGACTGAAGCTTTCTTT. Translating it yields CASTRTETEAFF.

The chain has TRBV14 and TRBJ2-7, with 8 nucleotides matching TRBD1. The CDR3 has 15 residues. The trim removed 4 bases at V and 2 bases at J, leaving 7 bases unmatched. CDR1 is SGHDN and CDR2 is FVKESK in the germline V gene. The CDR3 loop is CASSLQGAATYEQYF. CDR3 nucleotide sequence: TGTGCCAGCAGCCTTCAGGGGGCCGCAACCTACGAGCAGTACTTC.

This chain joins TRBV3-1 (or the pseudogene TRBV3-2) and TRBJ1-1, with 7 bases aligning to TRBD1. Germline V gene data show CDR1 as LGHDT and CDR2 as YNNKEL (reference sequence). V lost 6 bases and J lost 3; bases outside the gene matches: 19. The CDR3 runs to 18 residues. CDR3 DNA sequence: TGTGCCAGCAGTCGAACTCTTCGACAGGGTGTAGGGTACACTGAAGCTTTCTTT. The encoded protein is CASSRTLRQGVGYTEAFF.

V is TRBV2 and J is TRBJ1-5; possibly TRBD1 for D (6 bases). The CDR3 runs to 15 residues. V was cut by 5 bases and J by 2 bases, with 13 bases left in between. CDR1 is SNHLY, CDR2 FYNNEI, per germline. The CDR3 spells CASSLQGLRNQPQHF. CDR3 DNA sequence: TGTGCCAGCAGTCTTCAGGGGCTACGCAATCAGCCCCAGCATTTT.

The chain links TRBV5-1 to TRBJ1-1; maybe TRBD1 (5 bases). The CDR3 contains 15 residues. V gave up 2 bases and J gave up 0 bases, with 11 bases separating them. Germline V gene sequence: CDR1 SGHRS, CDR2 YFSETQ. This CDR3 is CASSFSGRMNTEAFF. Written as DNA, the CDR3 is TGCGCCAGCAGCTTCTCAGGGCGCATGAACACTGAAGCTTTCTTT.

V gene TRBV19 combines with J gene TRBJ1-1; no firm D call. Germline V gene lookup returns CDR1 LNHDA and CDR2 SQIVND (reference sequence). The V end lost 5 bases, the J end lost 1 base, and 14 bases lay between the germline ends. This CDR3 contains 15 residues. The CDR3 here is CASSSWTLGNTEAFF. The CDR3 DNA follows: TGTGCCAGTAGTTCCTGGACTCTAGGGAACACTGAAGCTTTCTTT.

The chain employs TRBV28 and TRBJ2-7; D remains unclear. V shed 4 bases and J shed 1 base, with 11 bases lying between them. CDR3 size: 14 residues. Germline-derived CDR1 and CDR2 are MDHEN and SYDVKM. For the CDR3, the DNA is TGTGCCAGCAGTTCAGGTATATCGTCCTACGAGCAGTACTTC. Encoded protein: CASSSGISSYEQYF.

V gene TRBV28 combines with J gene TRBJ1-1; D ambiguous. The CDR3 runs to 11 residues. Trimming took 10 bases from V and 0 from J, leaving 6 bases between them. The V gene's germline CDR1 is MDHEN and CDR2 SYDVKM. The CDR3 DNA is TGTGCCATCCTTCTGAACACTGAAGCTTTCTTT. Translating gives CAILLNTEAFF.

The CDR3 reads CASSPGRGTSGYTF. As DNA, the CDR3 is TGTGCCAGCTCCCCGGGTCGGGGTACCTCTGGCTACACCTTC. V usage is TRBV18 and J usage is TRBJ1-2; no clear D. V shed 6 bases and J shed 7 bases, with 18 bases lying between them. From germline, CDR1 is KGHSH and CDR2 LQKENI. The CDR3 extends over 14 amino acids.

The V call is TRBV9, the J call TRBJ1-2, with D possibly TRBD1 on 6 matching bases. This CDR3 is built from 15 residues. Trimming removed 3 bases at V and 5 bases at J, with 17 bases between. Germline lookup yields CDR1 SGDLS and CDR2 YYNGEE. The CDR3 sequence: CASSALGHLDYGYTF. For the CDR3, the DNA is TGTGCCAGCAGCGCCCTGGGACACCTCGATTATGGCTACACCTTC.

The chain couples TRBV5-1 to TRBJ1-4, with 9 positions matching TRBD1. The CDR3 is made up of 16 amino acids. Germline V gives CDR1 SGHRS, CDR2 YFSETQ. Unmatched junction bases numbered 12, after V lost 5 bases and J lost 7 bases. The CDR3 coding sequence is TGCGCCAGCAGGTCCGTCGGACAGGGGCTCGGTGAAAAACTGTTTTTT. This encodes CASRSVGQGLGEKLFF.

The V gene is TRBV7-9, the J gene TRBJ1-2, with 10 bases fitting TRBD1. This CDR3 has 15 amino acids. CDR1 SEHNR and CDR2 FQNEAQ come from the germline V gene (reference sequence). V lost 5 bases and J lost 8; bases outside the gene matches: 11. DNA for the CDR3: TGTGCCAGCAGCATTTCGGGACAGGGGAATTTGGGCTACACCTTC. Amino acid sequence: CASSISGQGNLGYTF.

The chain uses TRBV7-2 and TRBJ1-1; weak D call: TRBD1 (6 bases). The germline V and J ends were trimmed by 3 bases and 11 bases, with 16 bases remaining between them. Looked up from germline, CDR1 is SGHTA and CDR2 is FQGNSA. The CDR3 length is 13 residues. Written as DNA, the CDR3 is TGTGCCAGCAGCTTTAGTGCGGGGGGCGTCGCTTTCTTT. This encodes CASSFSAGGVAFF.

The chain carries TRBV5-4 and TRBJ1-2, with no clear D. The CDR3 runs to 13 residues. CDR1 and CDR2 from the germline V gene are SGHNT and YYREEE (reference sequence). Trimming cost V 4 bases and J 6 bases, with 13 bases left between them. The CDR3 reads CASSPSVVDGYTF. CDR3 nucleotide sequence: TGTGCCAGCAGCCCATCGGTGGTTGATGGCTACACCTTC.

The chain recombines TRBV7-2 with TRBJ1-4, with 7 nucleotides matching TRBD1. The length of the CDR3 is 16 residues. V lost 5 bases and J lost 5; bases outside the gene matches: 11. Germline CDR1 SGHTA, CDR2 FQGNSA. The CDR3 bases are TGTGCCAGCAGCCCAGGTTGGGTCAGGGGGAATGAAAAACTGTTTTTT. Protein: CASSPGWVRGNEKLFF.